Listed below are T cell receptor beta chains from one sample, sequenced in a study of T cells after yellow fever vaccination. Via MiXCR, TCRdb re-called the 5' RACE reads, giving one row per CDR3 protein. The sample yields 280,000 or so distinct CDR3 sequences, around 10% seen once. Sequenced here: CD4+ T cells sorted from PBMCs, sampled 5 days after the yellow fever booster vaccination. The receptor source for this set is a man aged 18-30 years who received the YFV17D yellow fever vaccine. CDR3s include the opening cysteine and the closing phenylalanine or tryptophan. D genes are given only for firm matches. A row's size may be missing; if present it is once, few, many or a size class.

V	D	size	J	DNA	CDR3
TRBV10-3	NA	many	TRBJ2-3	TGTGCCATCAGCTCATCGGGGGGCACAGATACGCAGTATTTT	CAISSSGGTDTQYF
TRBV5-6	NA	once	TRBJ2-7	TGTGCCAGCAGCTCCCGGTGGAGGGGCGAGCAGTACTTC	CASSSRWRGEQYF
TRBV7-2	NA	many	TRBJ2-3	TGTGCCAGCAGCTTGTACGGGGTCACAGATACGCAGTATTTT	CASSLYGVTDTQYF
TRBV3-1	NA	few	TRBJ1-6	TGTGCCAGCAGCCAGCAGGGGAGCGCTTCACCCCTCCACTTT	CASSQQGSASPLHF
TRBV10-2	NA	NA	TRBJ1-1	TGCGCCAGCAGTGACCAGGACACTGAAGCTTTCTTT	CASSDQDTEAFF
TRBV4-3	TRBD1	few	TRBJ1-2	TGCGCCAGCAGCCAAGAAGAAGGGGGCCATGGCTACACCTTC	CASSQEEGGHGYTF
TRBV28	TRBD2	few	TRBJ2-1	TGTGCCAGCAGGGGATATAGCGGGGAGGCCTACAATGAGCAGTTCTTC	CASRGYSGEAYNEQFF
TRBV7-2	NA	NA	TRBJ2-5	TGTGCCAGCAGCTTAGAATCCAGGGAAGAGACCCAGTACTTC	CASSLESREETQYF
TRBV29-1	NA	many	TRBJ2-1	TGCAGCGTTGAATTTCCGGACGGTAGCTCCTACAATGAGCAGTTCTTC	CSVEFPDGSSYNEQFF
TRBV9	TRBD1	NA	TRBJ2-6	TGTGCCAGCAGCGGCCGGGACAGAAAACTCTCTGGGGCCAACGTCCTGACTTTC	CASSGRDRKLSGANVLTF
TRBV7-9	NA	many	TRBJ1-1	TGTGCCAGCAGCTGGTTAGGGGGGACTGAAGCTTTCTTT	CASSWLGGTEAFF
TRBV28	NA	few	TRBJ2-1	TGTGCCAGTGTTCGATTGATTGAGCAGTTCTTC	CASVRLIEQFF
TRBV20-1	TRBD1	many	TRBJ1-2	TGCAGTGTTTTTACGGACAGGGCCTCCTATGGCTACACCTTC	CSVFTDRASYGYTF
TRBV7-2	NA	few	TRBJ2-1	TGTGCCAGCATCTCTAGCGTAAGCTCCTACAATGAGCAGTTCTTC	CASISSVSSYNEQFF
TRBV7-2	NA	NA	TRBJ2-2	TGTGCCAGCAGCTTACACCAGGGGAACACCGGGGAGCTGTTTTTT	CASSLHQGNTGELFF
TRBV15	NA	many	TRBJ2-3	TGTGCCACCAGCAGAGAAGCAGATACGCAGTATTTT	CATSREADTQYF
TRBV7-7	NA	NA	TRBJ1-4	TGTGCCAGCAGCCCCGAGGGAAGGGGGTGGGGAAAACTGTTTTTT	CASSPEGRGWGKLFF
TRBV5-4	NA	NA	TRBJ2-3	TGTGCCAGCAGCAAGGACCCAACCGGATCGGTCCTCACAGATACGCAGTATTTT	CASSKDPTGSVLTDTQYF
TRBV12-3/TRBV12-4	TRBD2	few	TRBJ2-3	TGTGCCAGCACCAGGGACTACGGCGGGGGGGCCGGCACAGATACGCAGTATTTT	CASTRDYGGGAGTDTQYF
TRBV5-4	NA	NA	TRBJ2-2	TGTGCCAGCAGTCCTTTCGCCGGGTCCCCAAATCCTACCGGGGAGCTGTTTTTT	CASSPFAGSPNPTGELFF
TRBV5-5	TRBD2	NA	TRBJ2-1	TGTGCCAGCAGCCTCGGGGGGGCCGCGTACAATGAGCAGTTCTTC	CASSLGGAAYNEQFF
TRBV29-1	NA	few	TRBJ1-1	TGCAGCGTCGGTTTCGGGGAAGCTTTCTTT	CSVGFGEAFF
TRBV5-4	NA	many	TRBJ2-5	TGTGCCAGCAGCTTGTCTTACCAAGAGACCCAGTACTTC	CASSLSYQETQYF
TRBV29-1	NA	few	TRBJ1-1	TGCAGCGTTAGCATGAACACTGAAGCTTTCTTT	CSVSMNTEAFF
TRBV5-1	NA	NA	TRBJ2-2	TGCGCCAGTTACAGGGAAGGGACCGGGGAGCTGTTTTTT	CASYREGTGELFF
TRBV2	TRBD1	few	TRBJ1-6	TGTGCCAGCCAAGGACAGGGAGTATCCTATAATTCACCCCTCCACTTT	CASQGQGVSYNSPLHF
TRBV11-2	NA	NA	TRBJ1-1	TGTGCCAGCAGCTTAGGCCTCCGCGGCCTTGAAGCTTTCTTT	CASSLGLRGLEAFF
TRBV9	NA	NA	TRBJ2-3	TGTGCCAGCAGCGTAGGGAGCGGAACAGATACGCAGTATTTT	CASSVGSGTDTQYF
TRBV14	NA	NA	TRBJ2-1	TGTGCCAGCAGCGGGCGGGTTGTCTACAATGAGCAGTTCTTC	CASSGRVVYNEQFF
TRBV15	NA	NA	TRBJ2-2	TGTGCCACCAGCAGATGGAGCACCGGGGAGCTGTTTTTT	CATSRWSTGELFF
TRBV30	TRBD1	few	TRBJ1-1	TGTGCCTGGAGCCCCCTTACAGGGGGGGGCACTGAAGCTTTCTTT	CAWSPLTGGGTEAFF
TRBV6-6	NA	few	TRBJ1-2	TGTGCCAGCAGCGCCGTCCAGGGCCATGGCTACACCTTC	CASSAVQGHGYTF
TRBV29-1	NA	many	TRBJ2-2	TGCAGCGTTATGGGGGTAACCGCGAACACCGGGGAGCTGTTTTTT	CSVMGVTANTGELFF
TRBV11-2	NA	few	TRBJ1-6	TGTGCCAGCAGCTTAGGTCGGCCAGGAGTAGATAATTCACCCCTCCACTTT	CASSLGRPGVDNSPLHF
TRBV10-3	NA	many	TRBJ1-1	TGTGCCATCAGATATTCGGGGAACACTGAAGCTTTCTTT	CAIRYSGNTEAFF
TRBV5-1	NA	NA	TRBJ2-5	TGCGCCAGCAGCTCCGGGATTGAGACCCAGTACTTC	CASSSGIETQYF
TRBV14	NA	many	TRBJ1-1	TGTGCCAGCAGCCGGTTCACATACACTGAAGCTTTCTTT	CASSRFTYTEAFF
TRBV27	NA	many	TRBJ1-5	TGTGCCAGCAGTTTGGGCGCGATACAGCCCCAGCATTTT	CASSLGAIQPQHF
TRBV6-2/TRBV6-3	TRBD2	few	TRBJ2-2	TGTGCCAGTGCAGTCGGGGGGACGAACACCGGGGAGCTGTTTTTT	CASAVGGTNTGELFF
TRBV28	NA	many	TRBJ1-2	TGTGCCAGCGGAGACTCTAACTATGGCTACACCTTC	CASGDSNYGYTF
TRBV28	NA	NA	TRBJ1-5	TGTGCCAGCAGCTCCCGCCGCGATCAGCCCCAGCATTTT	CASSSRRDQPQHF
TRBV7-2	TRBD1	many	TRBJ2-1	TGTGCCAGCAGCTTAGACCGGGACAGGGGATACAATGAGCAGTTCTTC	CASSLDRDRGYNEQFF
TRBV7-2	NA	NA	TRBJ1-5	TGTGCCAGCAGCTTAACATGGGGTCAGCCCCAGCATTTT	CASSLTWGQPQHF
TRBV4-3	NA	many	TRBJ2-1	TGCGCCAGCAGCCAAGATTGGGACAATGAGCAGTTCTTC	CASSQDWDNEQFF
TRBV29-1	NA	few	TRBJ1-3	TGCAGCGTTGAAGAAGGGACACTCCTATATTTT	CSVEEGTLLYF
TRBV6-6	NA	many	TRBJ2-7	TGTGCCAGCAGTGAGGGCAGGAACGAGCAGTACTTC	CASSEGRNEQYF